This TCR beta chain was documented in a study of response to subunit inactivated influenza vaccine. General observations from the study: Authors suggested each seasonal flu vaccination may recruit only limited numbers of new T cells.

A note on this clonotype: Its antigen remains unknown.

Using its own MiXCR run on the RT-PCR reads, TCRdb lists one record per CDR3 protein. Of 700,000 to 900,000 distinct CDR3 sequences listed, about 20% are singletons. Germline values: CDR1 SNHLY, CDR2 FYNNEI. Trimming stripped 5 bases from V and 11 bases from J, with 14 bases between. The length of the CDR3 is 12 residues. The V and J genes are TRBV2 and TRBJ2-3, with D maybe TRBD2 (6 bases). The clonotype originates from a man aged 45-65 years who received an inactivated influenza vaccine. The material sequenced was PBMCs from blood, taken about 5 days after vaccination. The CDR3 DNA follows: TGTGCCAGCAGTCCGACTAGAGTTAGGCAGTATTTT. Translation gives CASSPTRVRQYF.